The 32 T cell receptor beta chains below all came from one sample that was sequenced in a study of blood T cell repertoires in COVID-19 (dated by TCRdb to 2019 to 2021). The library was produced with the immunoSEQ multiplex PCR assay. TCRdb's version of the immuneACCESS table is confined to in-frame rearrangements and falls short of the full clone set. An unresolved V gene accounts for under half of the shortfall where checked; the remainder is of unknown origin. The sample table contains approximately 220,000 clones; only one count was recorded for more than 80% of them. About 4% of the sample rests with the top ten. The sequenced sample consisted of PBMCs or T cells enriched from blood (not recorded which). These receptors were collected from a woman aged 40 to 49 with acute COVID-19.

The chain joins TRBV11-2 to TRBJ2-1; a possible D gene is TRBD2 (5 bases). The CDR3 is 17 amino acids. Germline V gene sequence: CDR1 SGHAT, CDR2 FQNNGV. The V gene lost 4 bases and the J gene lost 0 bases, with 16 bases spanning the gap. The CDR3 sequence: CASSYGIVSSSYNEQFF. Written as DNA, the CDR3 is TGTGCCAGCAGCTACGGGATTGTCTCGAGCTCCTACAATGAGCAGTTCTTC.

The chain is built from TRBV12-5 and TRBJ1-5; D not resolved. The CDR3 extends over 15 amino acids. Trimming took off 2 bases at V and 1 base at J, with 9 bases between the two ends. Germline V lookup: CDR1 LGHNT, CDR2 FRNRAP. The DNA of the CDR3 is TGTGCTAGTGGTTTGAGTGGGCTAAGCAATCAGCCCCAGCATTTT. Residues: CASGLSGLSNQPQHF.

V gene TRBV7-2 combines with J gene TRBJ1-2; tentative D call: TRBD1 (6 bases). Trimming removed 2 bases from V and 7 bases from J, with 8 bases in between. This CDR3 has 12 residues. CDR1 is SGHTA and CDR2 is FQGNSA in the germline V gene. CDR3 residues: CASSLSQGGYTF. CDR3 DNA: TGTGCCAGCAGCTTATCACAGGGTGGCTACACCTTC.

This chain links TRBV7-2 with TRBJ2-7, with unresolved D. V dropped 1 base and J dropped 4 bases, with 11 bases sitting between them. The CDR3 is 14 amino acids. Per the germline V gene, CDR1 is SGHTA and CDR2 is FQGNSA. As DNA, the CDR3 is TGTGCCAGCAGCTTAGGCCTTGCCGAGTACGAGCAGTACGTC. Amino acid sequence: CASSLGLAEYEQYV.

The J gene is TRBJ1-5, the V gene TRBV5-5; the D is unclear. Per germline, CDR1 SGHKS and CDR2 YYEKEE (reference sequence). The CDR3 sequence is 15 residues long. V shed 0 bases and J shed 2 bases, with 9 bases lying between them. CDR3: CASSLEQYRNQPQHF. In nucleotides, the CDR3 is TGTGCCAGCAGCTTGGAACAGTATCGCAATCAGCCCCAGCATTTT.

The genes are TRBV7-9 and TRBJ2-7; perhaps TRBD2 as D (7 bases). The CDR3 loop spans 14 amino acids. The ends were cut back, 3 bases at V and 1 base at J, with 10 bases in the middle. Germline lookup yields CDR1 SEHNR and CDR2 FQNEAQ (reference sequence). Written as DNA, the CDR3 is TGTGCCAGCAGCTTTGAGGGGGGGTCCTACGAGCAGTACTTC. Translating it yields CASSFEGGSYEQYF. The full variable domain, in which reference TRBV7-9 and TRBJ2-7 provide the parts outside the CDR3, is DTGVSQNPRHKITKRGQNVTFRCDPISEHNRLYWYRQTLGQGPEFLTYFQNEAQLEKSRLLSDRFSAERPKGSFSTLEIQRTEQGDSAMYLCASSFEGGSYEQYFGPGTRLTVT.

This clone was recorded once. V usage is TRBV30 and J usage is TRBJ1-4, with D tentatively TRBD1 (5 bases). CDR1 is GTSNPN and CDR2 is SVGIG in the germline V gene (reference sequence). The CDR3 length is 14 residues. V was trimmed by 3 bases and J by 6 bases, leaving 14 bases between them. The CDR3 coding sequence is TGTGCCTGGAGATCCTCGGGGGGAGATGAAAAACTGTTTTTT. Its translation is CAWRSSGGDEKLFF.

CDR3 region: CSADGDGYGYTF. The CDR3 DNA is TGCAGCGCCGATGGAGACGGGTATGGCTACACCTTC. The J gene is TRBJ1-2, the V gene TRBV29-1, with D hard to call. With 7 bases removed from V and 5 bases from J, the gap between germline ends came to 14 bases. Germline CDR1 is SQVTM and CDR2 is ANQGSEA. The CDR3 is made up of 12 amino acids.

The chain has TRBV27 and TRBJ1-6; 8 bases are shared with TRBD1. The J segment lost 7 bases and the V segment lost 6 bases, leaving 11 bases of the junction unmatched. Germline V gene data show CDR1 as MNHEY and CDR2 as SMNVEV (reference sequence). This CDR3 is 16 amino acids long. For the CDR3, the DNA is TGTGCCAGCAGAGCCAACGGACAGGGAAAGAATTCACCCCTCCACTTT. This codes for CASRANGQGKNSPLHF.

The chain carries TRBV5-1 and TRBJ1-1, with TRBD1 identical over 8 bases. The germline CDR1 and CDR2 sequences are SGHRS and YFSETQ. After removal of 6 bases from V and 11 bases from J, the junction contained 6 bases not matched to a gene. The CDR3 has 11 residues. In DNA form, the CDR3 reads TGCGCCAGCACCGCGGGACAGGAGGCTTTCTTT. It yields the protein CASTAGQEAFF.

This clone appeared once. V is TRBV10-3 and J is TRBJ2-3; 7 bases are shared with TRBD1. CDR1 is ENHRY, CDR2 SYGVKD, per germline. There are 14 residues in the CDR3. V gave up 7 bases and J gave up 5 bases; unmatched junction bases: 9. The CDR3 here is CAITDRVGGDTQYF. The CDR3 nucleotides are TGTGCCATCACCGACAGGGTAGGAGGAGATACGCAGTATTTT.

The CDR3 loop is CATSRGGEPQHF. As DNA, the CDR3 is TGTGCCACCAGCAGAGGGGGCGAGCCCCAGCATTTT. The chain uses TRBV15 and TRBJ1-5; D is possibly TRBD1 (5 bases). Trimming shortened V by 1 base and J by 8 bases, and 6 bases separated the two germline ends. There are 12 residues in the CDR3. Per germline, CDR1 LNHNV and CDR2 YYDKDF (reference sequence).

The chain combines TRBV5-1 with TRBJ1-1, with D perhaps matching TRBD1 (6 bases). CDR3 size: 15 residues. V dropped 3 bases and J dropped 6 bases, with 18 bases sitting between them. Germline V gene lookup returns CDR1 SGHRS and CDR2 YFSETQ. The DNA for the CDR3 is TGCGCCAGCAGCTCGACCACAGGGTTCGAGGCTGAAGCTTTCTTT. It translates to CASSSTTGFEAEAFF.

This rearrangement joins TRBV2 to TRBJ1-2; 8 nucleotides match TRBD1. V was pared by 6 bases and J by 9 bases, with 6 bases of the junction left unmatched. The CDR3 totals 12 residues. In germline, CDR1 is SNHLY, CDR2 FYNNEI. The CDR3 nucleotides read TGTGCCAGCAGAGGACAGGGCGGGAGCTACACCTTC. Encoded protein: CASRGQGGSYTF.

The chain joins TRBV19 to TRBJ1-6, with D uncertain. Germline lookup yields CDR1 LNHDA and CDR2 SQIVND (reference sequence). CDR3 length: 13 residues. Trimming took 3 bases from V and 9 from J, leaving 9 bases between them. The CDR3 DNA sequence: TGTGCCAGTAGTATTAAGGGAGCTTCACCCCTCCACTTT. Protein product: CASSIKGASPLHF.

The chain carries TRBV9 and TRBJ2-4; TRBD2 matches at 14 bases. Germline CDR1 is SGDLS and CDR2 is YYNGEE. The V gene end was trimmed by 0 bases and the J gene end by 6 bases; junction bases not matched to a gene: 2. The CDR3 spans 16 residues. The CDR3 is CASSVATSGGANIQYF. For the CDR3, the DNA is TGTGCCAGCAGCGTAGCGACTAGCGGGGGGGCAAACATTCAGTACTTC.

The chain employs TRBV10-3 and TRBJ2-7; 7 bases match TRBD1. CDR3 length equals 13 residues. The V segment lost 4 bases and the J segment 5 bases; nucleotides outside the gene matches: 5. The germline CDR1 and CDR2 sequences are ENHRY and SYGVKD. CDR3 bases: TGTGCCATCAGTGGGGGGCAGGGGGACGAGCAGTACTTC. Protein product: CAISGGQGDEQYF.

The V gene is TRBV5-1, the J gene TRBJ1-2; 7 nucleotides line up with TRBD1. V lost 0 bases, J lost 6 bases, and 5 bases stayed unmatched. Germline assignment: CDR1 SGHRS and CDR2 YFSETQ. The length of the CDR3 is 14 residues. This CDR3 is CASSLARGTDGYTF. For the CDR3, the DNA is TGCGCCAGCAGCTTGGCCAGGGGGACGGATGGCTACACCTTC. Looking up the rest from reference TRBV5-1 and TRBJ1-2 gives the full variable domain: KAGVTQTPRYLIKTRGQQVTLSCSPISGHRSVSWYQQTPGQGLQFLFEYFSETQRNKGNFPGRFSGRQFSNSRSEMNVSTLELGDSALYLCASSLARGTDGYTFGSGTRLTVV.

In regard to this clone: This CDR3 is also generated by other DNA sequences in the sample. V and J are TRBV5-1 and TRBJ1-1, with 7 nucleotides matching TRBD1. V lost 0 bases to trimming and J lost 1 base; unmatched junction nucleotides: 3. Looked up from germline, CDR1 is SGHRS and CDR2 is YFSETQ. The CDR3 has 15 amino acids. DNA of the CDR3: TGCGCCAGCAGCTTGGTAGGGGGCCCGAACACTGAAGCTTTCTTT. It translates to CASSLVGGPNTEAFF.

This clone was seen a few times. The gene calls are TRBV7-9 and TRBJ1-3; TRBD1 is a possible D gene (6 bases). The germline V gene encodes CDR1 SEHNR and CDR2 FQNEAQ (reference sequence). Trimming cost V 5 bases and J 4 bases, with 15 bases left between them. There are 15 residues in the CDR3. CDR3 amino acids: CASSPQGREGNTIYF. The CDR3 nucleotides are TGTGCCAGCAGCCCTCAGGGGAGGGAAGGAAACACCATATATTTT.

V usage is TRBV7-9 and J usage is TRBJ1-5; D is unclear. CDR3 length: 14 residues. With 5 bases removed from V and 0 bases from J, the gap between germline ends came to 8 bases. CDR1 and CDR2 (germline): SEHNR, FQNEAQ (reference sequence). CDR3 amino acids: CASSIHSSNQPQHF. CDR3 bases: TGTGCCAGCAGCATCCACAGTAGCAATCAGCCCCAGCATTTT. Drawing the rest from reference TRBV7-9 and TRBJ1-5, the complete variable domain is DTGVSQNPRHKITKRGQNVTFRCDPISEHNRLYWYRQTLGQGPEFLTYFQNEAQLEKSRLLSDRFSAERPKGSFSTLEIQRTEQGDSAMYLCASSIHSSNQPQHFGDGTRLSIL.

This clone came up a few times. CDR3 protein: CASSIRLAGGTNTGELFF. The DNA for the CDR3 is TGTGCCAGTAGTATAAGACTAGCGGGGGGTACGAACACCGGGGAGCTGTTTTTT. The chain recombines TRBV19 with TRBJ2-2; TRBD2 agrees at 13 bases. Germline trimming cut 2 bases from V and 0 bases from J; bases unmatched to any gene: 3. The germline CDR1 and CDR2 sequences are LNHDA and SQIVND (reference sequence). The CDR3 covers 18 residues.

The chain uses TRBV7-6 and TRBJ2-2; 15 bases align to TRBD2. CDR1 and CDR2 (germline): SGHVS, FNYEAQ. After removal of 5 bases from V and 1 base from J, the junction contained 5 bases not matched to a gene. The CDR3 covers 18 residues. Written as DNA, the CDR3 is TGTGCCAGCAGCCTCCCGGGACTAGCGGGGGGGAACACCGGGGAGCTGTTTTTT. Amino acid sequence: CASSLPGLAGGNTGELFF. Full variable domain (outside the CDR3, taken from reference TRBV7-6 and TRBJ2-2): GAGVSQSPRYKVTKRGQDVALRCDPISGHVSLYWYRQALGQGPEFLTYFNYEAQQDKSGLPNDRFSAERPEGSISTLTIQRTEQRDSAMYRCASSLPGLAGGNTGELFFGEGSRLTVL.

The chain carries TRBV2 and TRBJ1-3; D gene uncertain. The germline CDR1 and CDR2 sequences are SNHLY and FYNNEI. V shed 5 bases and J shed 0 bases, with 8 bases lying between them. The CDR3 is 14 residues long. CDR3 in amino acids: CASSQTVSGNTIYF. The CDR3 nucleotides are TGTGCCAGCAGTCAAACGGTCTCTGGAAACACCATATATTTT.

The CDR3 coding sequence is TGTGCCAGCAGCGTAGGAGACGAGGCTAACTATGGCTACACCTTC. Encoded protein: CASSVGDEANYGYTF. The chain combines TRBV9 with TRBJ1-2; D uncertain. V was shortened by 0 bases and J by 0 bases, with 9 bases between the two germline ends. Per germline, CDR1 SGDLS and CDR2 YYNGEE. The CDR3 spans 15 residues.

The chain combines TRBV30 with TRBJ1-2; D possibly corresponds to TRBD1 (6 bases). V was cut by 5 bases and J by 8 bases, with 15 bases left in between. CDR1 and CDR2 (germline): GTSNPN, SVGIG (reference sequence). CDR3 size: 12 residues. CDR3 nucleotide sequence: TGTGCCTGGGCTTATACAGGGAACGGCTACACCTTC. It translates to CAWAYTGNGYTF.

The chain uses TRBV7-3 and TRBJ2-4; 9 bases map to TRBD1. Looked up from germline, CDR1 is SGHTA and CDR2 is FQGTGA. After removal of 0 bases from V and 3 bases from J, the junction contained 15 bases not matched to a gene. This CDR3 contains 20 residues. The CDR3 here is CASSLTGGGQGSYGKNIQYF. The CDR3 DNA reads as TGTGCCAGCAGCTTAACGGGTGGGGGACAGGGATCGTATGGCAAAAACATTCAGTACTTC.

The J gene is TRBJ2-1, the V gene TRBV5-5; 9 bases are shared with TRBD2. There are 15 residues in the CDR3. Germline V gene data show CDR1 as SGHKS and CDR2 as YYEKEE (reference sequence). Trimming cost V 2 bases and J 8 bases; bases outside gene matches: 8. As DNA, the CDR3 is TGTGCCAGCAGCTTCGGGTTAGCGGGGGCCTATGAGCAGTTCTTC. Protein sequence: CASSFGLAGAYEQFF.

V gene TRBV9 combines with J gene TRBJ1-6; possible D gene TRBD1, 6 bases. Deletions cut 3 bases from V and 8 bases from J, with 12 bases between. This CDR3 region has 14 residues. Germline CDR1 reads SGDLS; CDR2 reads YYNGEE. Here the CDR3 DNA reads TGTGCCAGCAGCGACAGGGAATTCGATTCACCCCTCCACTTT. This encodes CASSDREFDSPLHF.

This rearrangement joins TRBV2 to TRBJ2-1, with 12 bases that match TRBD2. This CDR3 comprises 15 residues. V was clipped by 6 bases and J by 7 bases; unmatched bases: 7. CDR1 and CDR2 from the germline V gene are SNHLY and FYNNEI. This CDR3 reads CASRLGLAGLNEQFF. CDR3 nucleotide sequence: TGTGCCAGCAGACTTGGACTAGCGGGGTTAAATGAGCAGTTCTTC.

This clone was seen a few times. The chain is built from TRBV6-5 and TRBJ2-7; possible D gene TRBD1, 6 bases. The CDR3 contains 15 residues. Trimming left V 2 bases short and J 0 bases short, with 11 bases between. Germline CDR1 is MNHEY and CDR2 is SVGAGI. The CDR3 loop is CASSYGQGFSYEQYF. CDR3 DNA: TGTGCCAGCAGTTACGGGCAGGGGTTCTCCTACGAGCAGTACTTC.

The chain carries TRBV4-1 and TRBJ2-7, with a weak D call TRBD2 (6 bases). Germline V gives CDR1 MGHRA, CDR2 YSYEKL. Trimming cost V 4 bases and J 0 bases, with 16 bases left between them. CDR3 length equals 16 residues. CDR3 residues: CASSPGSLFSSYEQYF. The CDR3 DNA reads as TGCGCCAGCAGCCCCGGGAGCCTTTTTAGCTCCTACGAGCAGTACTTC.